The clone carrying this T cell receptor beta chain was seen ten or more times. Its specificity is unknown. For repertoire sequencing, the TCR beta CDR3 regions were amplified from RNA transcripts. First-round RT-PCR with HTBI primers preceded a second-round multiplex PCR. TCRdb itself ran the multiplex PCR reads through MiXCR, one entry per CDR3 protein. The table records hundreds of thousands of distinct CDR3 sequences, roughly 21% of them present only once. The entry originates in a study of Graves' ophthalmopathy and Graves' hyperthyroidism. On the study more broadly: Researchers obtained peripheral blood at initial diagnosis, before any treatment had begun.

The germline CDR1 and CDR2 sequences are LNHDA and SQIVND (reference sequence). The CDR3 is 13 amino acids. Trimming cost V 4 bases and J 0 bases, with 4 bases left between them. General study points: A model of 13 signatures distinguished ophthalmopathy from stable hyperthyroidism at under 90% sensitivity and about 80% specificity.

Uncontrolled infections, other autoimmune diseases, pregnancy or lactation barred patients from enrollment. PBMCs originated in 8.5 to 10 ml of fresh peripheral blood. V is TRBV19 and J is TRBJ1-3; D unclear. This TCR derives from a woman younger than 35 with stable Graves' hyperthyroidism. Source material: peripheral blood. As DNA, the CDR3 is TGTGCCAGTAGTACCGCCTCTGGAAACACCATATATTTT. It translates to CASSTASGNTIYF.